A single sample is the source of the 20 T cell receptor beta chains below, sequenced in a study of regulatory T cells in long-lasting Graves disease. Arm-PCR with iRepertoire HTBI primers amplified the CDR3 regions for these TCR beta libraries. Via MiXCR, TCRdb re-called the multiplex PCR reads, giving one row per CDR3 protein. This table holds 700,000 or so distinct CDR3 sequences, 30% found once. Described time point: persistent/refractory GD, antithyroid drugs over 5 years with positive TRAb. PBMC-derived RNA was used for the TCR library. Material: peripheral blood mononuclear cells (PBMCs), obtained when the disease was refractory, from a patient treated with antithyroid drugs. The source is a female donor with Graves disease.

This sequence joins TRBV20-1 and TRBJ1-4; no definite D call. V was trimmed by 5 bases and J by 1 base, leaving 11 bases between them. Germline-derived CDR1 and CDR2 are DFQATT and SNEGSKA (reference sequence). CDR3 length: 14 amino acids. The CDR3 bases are TGCAGTGCTCCCGCAATGAGAACTAATGAAAAACTGTTTTTT. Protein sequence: CSAPAMRTNEKLFF.

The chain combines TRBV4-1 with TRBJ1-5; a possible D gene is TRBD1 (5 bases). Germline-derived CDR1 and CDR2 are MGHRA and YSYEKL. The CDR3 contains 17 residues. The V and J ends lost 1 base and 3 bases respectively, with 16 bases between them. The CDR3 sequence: CASSQGLSGANNQPQHF. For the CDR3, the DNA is TGCGCCAGCAGCCAAGGTCTCTCCGGGGCTAACAATCAGCCCCAGCATTTT.

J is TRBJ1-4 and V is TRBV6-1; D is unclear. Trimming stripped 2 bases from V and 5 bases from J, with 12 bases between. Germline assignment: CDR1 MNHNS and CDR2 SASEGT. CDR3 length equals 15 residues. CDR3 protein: CASSESGGRNEKLFF. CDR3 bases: TGTGCCAGCAGTGAATCGGGAGGGAGAAATGAAAAACTGTTTTTT.

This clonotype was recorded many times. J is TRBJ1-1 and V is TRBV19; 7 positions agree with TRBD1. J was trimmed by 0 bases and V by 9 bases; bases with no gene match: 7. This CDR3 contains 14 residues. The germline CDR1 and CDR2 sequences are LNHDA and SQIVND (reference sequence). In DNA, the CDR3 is TGTGCCAGCAGCAGGGGGACAGTGAACACTGAAGCTTTCTTT. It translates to CASSRGTVNTEAFF.

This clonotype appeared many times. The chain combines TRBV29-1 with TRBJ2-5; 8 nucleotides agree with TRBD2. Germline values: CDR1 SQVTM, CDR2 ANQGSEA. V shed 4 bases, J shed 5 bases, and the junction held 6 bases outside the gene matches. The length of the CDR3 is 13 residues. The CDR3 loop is CSVVNSGMETQYF. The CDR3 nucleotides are TGCAGCGTTGTAAATAGCGGGATGGAGACCCAGTACTTC.

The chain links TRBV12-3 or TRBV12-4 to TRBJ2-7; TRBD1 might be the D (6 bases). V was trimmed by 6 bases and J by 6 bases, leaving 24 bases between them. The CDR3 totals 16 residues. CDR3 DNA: TGTGCCAGCAGCTCAACCCATAACAGGGCCCTCGGCGAGCAGTACTTC. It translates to CASSSTHNRALGEQYF.

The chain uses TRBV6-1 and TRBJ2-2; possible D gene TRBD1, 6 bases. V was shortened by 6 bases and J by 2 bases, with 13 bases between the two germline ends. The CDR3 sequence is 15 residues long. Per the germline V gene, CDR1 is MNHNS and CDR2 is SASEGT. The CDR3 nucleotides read TGTGCCAGCAGAGCAACAGGGACCAACACCGGGGAGCTGTTTTTT. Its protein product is CASRATGTNTGELFF.

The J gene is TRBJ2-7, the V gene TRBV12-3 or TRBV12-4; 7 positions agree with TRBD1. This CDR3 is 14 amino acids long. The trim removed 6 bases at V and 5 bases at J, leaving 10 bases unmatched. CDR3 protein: CASSRATGVHEQYF. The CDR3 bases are TGTGCCAGCAGCCGTGCTACAGGGGTCCACGAGCAGTACTTC.

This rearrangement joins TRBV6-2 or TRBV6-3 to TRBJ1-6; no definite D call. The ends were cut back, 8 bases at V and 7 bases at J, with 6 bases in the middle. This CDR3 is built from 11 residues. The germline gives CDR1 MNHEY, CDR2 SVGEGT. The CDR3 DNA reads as TGTGCCAGCGGCTTGAATTCACCCCTCCACTTT. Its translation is CASGLNSPLHF.

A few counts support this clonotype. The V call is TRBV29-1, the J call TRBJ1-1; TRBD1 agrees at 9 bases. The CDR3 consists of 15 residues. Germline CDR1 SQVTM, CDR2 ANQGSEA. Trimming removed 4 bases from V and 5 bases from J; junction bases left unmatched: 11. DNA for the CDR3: TGCAGCGTTGGGACCCGGGACAGGGTTGAAACTGAAGCTTTCTTT. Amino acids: CSVGTRDRVETEAFF.

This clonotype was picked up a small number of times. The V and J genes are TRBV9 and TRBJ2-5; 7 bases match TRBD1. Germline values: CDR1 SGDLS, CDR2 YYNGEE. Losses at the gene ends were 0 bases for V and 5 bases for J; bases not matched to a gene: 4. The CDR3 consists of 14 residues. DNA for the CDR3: TGTGCCAGCAGCGTAGTATCCAGGGGGGAGACCCAGTACTTC. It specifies CASSVVSRGETQYF.

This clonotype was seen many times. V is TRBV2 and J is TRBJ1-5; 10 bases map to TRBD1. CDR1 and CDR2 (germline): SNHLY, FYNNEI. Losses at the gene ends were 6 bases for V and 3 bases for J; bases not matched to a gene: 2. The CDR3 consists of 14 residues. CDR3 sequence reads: CASRDRGINQPQHF. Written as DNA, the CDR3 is TGTGCCAGCAGGGACAGGGGGATCAATCAGCCCCAGCATTTT.

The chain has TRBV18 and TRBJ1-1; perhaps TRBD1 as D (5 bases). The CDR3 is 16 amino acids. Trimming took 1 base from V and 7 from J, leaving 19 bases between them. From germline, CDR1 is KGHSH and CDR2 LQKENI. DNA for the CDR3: TGTGCCAGCTCACCACGGTCCGGTAAGGGACCTTTTGAAGCTTTCTTT. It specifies CASSPRSGKGPFEAFF.

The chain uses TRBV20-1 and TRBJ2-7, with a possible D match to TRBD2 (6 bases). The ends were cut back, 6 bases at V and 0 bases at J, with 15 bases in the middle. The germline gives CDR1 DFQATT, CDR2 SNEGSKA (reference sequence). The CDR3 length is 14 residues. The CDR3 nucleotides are TGCAGTGCAACACGGGGACTGAACTCCTACGAGCAGTACTTC. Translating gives CSATRGLNSYEQYF.

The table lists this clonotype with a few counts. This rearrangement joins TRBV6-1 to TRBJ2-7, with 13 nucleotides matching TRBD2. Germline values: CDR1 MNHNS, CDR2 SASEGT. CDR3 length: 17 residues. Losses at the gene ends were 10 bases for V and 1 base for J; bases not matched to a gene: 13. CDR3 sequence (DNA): TGTGCCACCAATCGACTAGCGGGAGGCAGGGTTTCCTACGAGCAGTACTTC. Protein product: CATNRLAGGRVSYEQYF.

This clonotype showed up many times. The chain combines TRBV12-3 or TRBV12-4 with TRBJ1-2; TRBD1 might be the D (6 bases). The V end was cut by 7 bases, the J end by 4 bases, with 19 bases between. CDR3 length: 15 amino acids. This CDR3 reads CASNQQSGGFYGYTF. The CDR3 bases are TGTGCCAGCAATCAACAGTCGGGGGGCTTCTATGGCTACACCTTC.

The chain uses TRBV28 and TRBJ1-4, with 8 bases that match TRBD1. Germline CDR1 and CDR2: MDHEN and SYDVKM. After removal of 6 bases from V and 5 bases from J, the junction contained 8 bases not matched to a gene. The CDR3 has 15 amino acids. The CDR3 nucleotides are TGTGCCAGCAGCTATGCCGGGACAGGCAATGAAAAACTGTTTTTT. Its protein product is CASSYAGTGNEKLFF.

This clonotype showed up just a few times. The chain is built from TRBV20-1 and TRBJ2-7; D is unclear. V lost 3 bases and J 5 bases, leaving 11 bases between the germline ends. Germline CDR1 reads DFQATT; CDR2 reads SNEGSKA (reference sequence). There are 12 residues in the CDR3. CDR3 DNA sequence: TGCAGTGCTAGCACCCTCTTTCACGAGCAGTACTTC. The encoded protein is CSASTLFHEQYF.

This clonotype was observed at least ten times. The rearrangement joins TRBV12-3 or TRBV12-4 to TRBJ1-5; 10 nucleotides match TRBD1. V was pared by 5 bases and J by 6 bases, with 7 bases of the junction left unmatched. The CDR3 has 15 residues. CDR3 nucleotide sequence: TGTGCCAGCAGTCCGACAGGGGGCCGAGGTCAGCCCCAGCATTTT. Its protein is CASSPTGGRGQPQHF.

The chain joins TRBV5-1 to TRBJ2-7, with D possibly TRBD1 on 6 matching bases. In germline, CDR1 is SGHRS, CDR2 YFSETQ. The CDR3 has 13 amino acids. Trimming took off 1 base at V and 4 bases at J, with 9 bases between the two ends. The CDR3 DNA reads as TGCGCCAGCAGCTTGAACAGGGAGTACGAGCAGTACTTC. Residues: CASSLNREYEQYF.